These 25 T cell receptor beta chains originate from one sample sequenced in a study of T cell repertoires in cytomegalovirus infection. No antigens are known for them. TCRdb redid the calling of the reads with MiXCR, one entry per CDR3 protein. The sample lists fewer than 1,000,000 distinct CDR3 sequences, around 30% occurring once. The specimen was cultured CD8+ T cells from PBMCs, collected from culture after CMV antigen stimulation. The receptors were sampled from a human donor in good health (CMV status not recorded). Some clones in this sample may be carry-over from other donors' samples.

This sequence joins TRBV20-1 and TRBJ2-5, with D uncertain. V shed 4 bases and J shed 7 bases, with 16 bases lying between them. Germline-derived CDR1 and CDR2 are DFQATT and SNEGSKA (reference sequence). This CDR3 region has 13 residues. CDR3 DNA: TGCAGTGCTAAAGATCGGACGGGTTGGACCCAGTACTTC. Translating gives CSAKDRTGWTQYF.

V usage is TRBV7-2 and J usage is TRBJ2-1; D is possibly TRBD1 or TRBD2 (6 bases each). Looked up from germline, CDR1 is SGHTA and CDR2 is FQGNSA. The CDR3 is 15 residues long. V shed 3 bases and J shed 8 bases, with 17 bases lying between them. The CDR3, as DNA: TGTGCCAGCAGCTTCCAAGGGGGGAATCGGGATGAGCAGTTCTTC. It encodes CASSFQGGNRDEQFF.

This clonotype was observed a handful of times. The chain combines TRBV12-3 or TRBV12-4 with TRBJ1-4; a weak D match, TRBD1 (6 bases). V was trimmed by 6 bases and J by 5 bases, leaving 19 bases between them. The CDR3 consists of 16 residues. The CDR3 DNA reads as TGTGCCAGCAGCTCTTTGACAGGAGAGGGGAATGAAAAACTGTTTTTT. Translating gives CASSSLTGEGNEKLFF.

The rearrangement joins TRBV25-1 to TRBJ2-1; 7 nucleotides match TRBD1. With 1 base clipped from V and 3 bases from J, the junction kept 0 bases outside the gene matches. The germline V gene has CDR1 MGHDK and CDR2 SYGVNS. The CDR3 contains 14 residues. The DNA for the CDR3 is TGTGCCAGCAGTGAATGGGACAGCTACAATGAGCAGTTCTTC. Amino acids: CASSEWDSYNEQFF.

This clonotype appeared a few times. The gene calls are TRBV12-3 or TRBV12-4 and TRBJ2-1; 8 positions agree with TRBD1. V lost 1 base to trimming and J lost 9 bases; unmatched junction nucleotides: 8. This CDR3 has 15 amino acids. As DNA, the CDR3 is TGTGCCAGCAGTTTAGGGCAGGGGGCCTCGGGTGAGCAGTTCTTC. It encodes CASSLGQGASGEQFF.

The rearrangement joins TRBV19 to TRBJ2-7; TRBD1 is a possible D gene (6 bases). Germline assignment: CDR1 LNHDA and CDR2 SQIVND (reference sequence). The V and J ends lost 4 bases and 4 bases respectively, with 11 bases between them. This CDR3 comprises 13 residues. The CDR3 sequence is CASSTTQGYEQYF. The CDR3 region has the DNA TGTGCCAGTAGTACAACCCAGGGGTACGAGCAGTACTTC.

Regarding this clonotype: One end of the junction is discordant with germline, which a read error may explain. The V call is TRBV7-6, the J call TRBJ2-2; D not certain. Germline CDR1 is SGHVS and CDR2 is FNYEAQ. The CDR3 totals 17 residues. This chain's CDR3 is CASSPMQDLGYTGELFF. In nucleotides, the CDR3 is TGTGCTAGCAGCCCCATGCAGGACCTAGGATACACCGGGGAGCTGTTTTTT.

This clonotype came up a few times. The CDR3 region is CASDPGTGLIDEQYV. CDR3 sequence (DNA): TGTGCCAGCGACCCTGGGACAGGGCTTATCGACGAGCAGTACGTC. This chain uses TRBV2 with TRBJ2-7, with TRBD1 matching over 9 bases. CDR3 length equals 15 residues. Per germline, CDR1 SNHLY and CDR2 FYNNEI. Germline trimming cut 8 bases from V and 5 bases from J; bases unmatched to any gene: 13.

This clonotype was counted between two and nine times. CDR3 sequence (DNA): TGTGCCAGCAGCTTTTCGACAGGAGAGGCCACTGAAGCTTTCTTT. Protein sequence: CASSFSTGEATEAFF. This chain uses TRBV7-8 with TRBJ1-1; TRBD1 might be the D (6 bases). The V end lost 3 bases, the J end lost 4 bases, and 15 bases lay between the germline ends. CDR3 size: 15 residues. CDR1 is SGHVS and CDR2 is FQNEAQ in the germline V gene.

The gene calls are TRBV7-9 and TRBJ1-1, with a possible D match to TRBD1 (6 bases). V dropped 2 bases and J dropped 11 bases, with 12 bases sitting between them. Germline V CDR1 and CDR2: SEHNR, FQNEAQ (reference sequence). The CDR3 contains 12 residues. CDR3 region: CASSLILGGAFF. The CDR3 bases are TGTGCCAGCAGCTTAATCTTAGGGGGGGCTTTCTTT.

The chain has TRBV6-1 and TRBJ1-1; no clear D. Germline V gene sequence: CDR1 MNHNS, CDR2 SASEGT. The CDR3 runs to 15 residues. The V end was cut by 10 bases, the J end by 1 base, with 19 bases between. The CDR3 DNA sequence: TGTGCCACCGAGAGGGAGGAACATCGGAACACTGAAGCTTTCTTT. Its protein is CATEREEHRNTEAFF.

Points on this clonotype: One end of the junction does not line up with germline, which may come from a read error. V and J are TRBV6-5 and TRBJ1-6; no definite D call. This CDR3 has 13 residues. Germline CDR1 is MNHEY and CDR2 is SVGAGI. The CDR3 here is CGTADSYNSPIHF. CDR3 DNA: TGTGGAACGGCAGACTCCTATAATTCACCCATCCACTTT.

The V call is TRBV5-1, the J call TRBJ2-1; TRBD1 or TRBD2 may be the D gene (5 bases each). Germline V gene lookup returns CDR1 SGHRS and CDR2 YFSETQ. This CDR3 comprises 14 residues. Trimming cost V 5 bases and J 4 bases, with 13 bases left between them. In DNA, the CDR3 is TGCGCCAGCAGTCGGGGCATGGGGTACAATGAGCAGTTCTTC. Translated: CASSRGMGYNEQFF.

The chain has TRBV27 and TRBJ2-5, with D perhaps assigned TRBD1 or TRBD2 (6 bases each). The ends were cut back, 10 bases at V and 4 bases at J, with 22 bases in the middle. Germline V gene lookup returns CDR1 MNHEY and CDR2 SMNVEV (reference sequence). The CDR3 covers 15 residues. The CDR3 loop is CATWGSVRGRETQYF. CDR3 in DNA: TGTGCCACCTGGGGCTCAGTACGGGGGCGAGAGACCCAGTACTTC.

The chain uses TRBV15 and TRBJ1-6; 7 positions agree with TRBD1. The CDR3 covers 17 residues. CDR1 is LNHNV, CDR2 YYDKDF, per germline (reference sequence). Trimming at V came to 0 bases and at J to 0 bases, leaving 2 bases not matched to a gene. The CDR3 sequence is CATSREAGGSYNSPLHF. In DNA, the CDR3 is TGTGCCACCAGCAGAGAAGCAGGGGGCTCCTATAATTCACCCCTCCACTTT.

V is TRBV12-3 or TRBV12-4 and J is TRBJ2-3; D is unresolved. V lost 5 bases and J 4 bases, leaving 16 bases between the germline ends. This CDR3 is built from 15 residues. This CDR3 reads CASSTAFYTADTQYF. The CDR3 bases are TGTGCCAGCAGTACAGCCTTTTACACCGCAGATACGCAGTATTTT.

The chain couples TRBV15 to TRBJ2-1; the D is unclear. Trimming stripped 0 bases from V and 2 bases from J, with 11 bases between. The CDR3 sequence is 16 residues long. The germline gives CDR1 LNHNV, CDR2 YYDKDF (reference sequence). The CDR3 bases are TGTGCCACCAGCAGAGAGAAGGCAGTCGCCTACAATGAGCAGTTCTTC. This codes for CATSREKAVAYNEQFF.

The DNA for the CDR3 is TGCGCCAGCAGCTTGGCTGGGACAGGGTCATTAACGGATACGCAGTATTTT. This encodes CASSLAGTGSLTDTQYF. This chain links TRBV5-1 with TRBJ2-3; 9 bases map to TRBD1. Germline V gene sequence: CDR1 SGHRS, CDR2 YFSETQ. With 0 bases clipped from V and 6 bases from J, the junction kept 11 bases outside the gene matches. This CDR3 has 17 residues.

This clonotype has at least ten counts. The V and J genes are TRBV14 and TRBJ1-1; D gene uncertain. V lost 1 base to trimming and J lost 2 bases, with 8 bases between them. This CDR3 spans 14 amino acids. Germline values: CDR1 SGHDN, CDR2 FVKESK. CDR3 DNA: TGTGCCAGCAGCCAAGTATCACTAAACACTGAAGCTTTCTTT. This gives the protein CASSQVSLNTEAFF.

The chain recombines TRBV7-3 with TRBJ2-1; D may be TRBD1 or TRBD2 (5 bases each). The CDR3 runs to 12 residues. Deletions cut 6 bases from V and 10 bases from J, with 13 bases between. Germline V gene lookup returns CDR1 SGHTA and CDR2 FQGTGA. The chain's CDR3 is CASSSGTAEQFF. In DNA, the CDR3 is TGTGCCAGCAGTTCAGGGACGGCGGAGCAGTTCTTC.

The V gene is TRBV3-1, the J gene TRBJ2-7; TRBD1 agrees at 10 bases. The CDR3 is 14 amino acids. J was trimmed by 5 bases and V by 5 bases; bases with no gene match: 6. Per germline, CDR1 LGHDT and CDR2 YNNKEL (reference sequence). CDR3 sequence: CASSYLTGGDEQYF. The CDR3 bases are TGTGCCAGCAGCTACCTGACAGGGGGCGACGAGCAGTACTTC.

This clonotype appeared a few times. This chain uses TRBV6-1 with TRBJ1-1; the D is unclear. Looked up from germline, CDR1 is MNHNS and CDR2 is SASEGT. With 1 base removed from V and 0 bases from J, the gap between germline ends came to 9 bases. There are 15 residues in the CDR3. For the CDR3, the DNA is TGTGCCAGCAGTGAAGAAAGGATCTTGAACACTGAAGCTTTCTTT. Amino acids: CASSEERILNTEAFF.

This clonotype turned up a few times. This chain joins TRBV10-3 and TRBJ1-2; no firm D call. CDR1 and CDR2 (germline): ENHRY, SYGVKD. This CDR3 has 14 amino acids. The V end lost 6 bases, the J end lost 6 bases, and 17 bases lay between the germline ends. This chain's CDR3 is CAIRIRTHLDGYTF. CDR3 coding DNA: TGTGCCATCAGGATCAGGACCCACCTAGATGGCTACACCTTC.

This clonotype was found a few times. V and J are TRBV6-2 or TRBV6-3 and TRBJ1-1; no definite D call. CDR3 size: 14 residues. Germline loops: CDR1 MNHEY, CDR2 SVGEGT. Trimming shortened V by 6 bases and J by 0 bases, and 11 bases separated the two germline ends. The CDR3 DNA follows: TGTGCCAGCAGAGCAGACACCGTGAACACTGAAGCTTTCTTT. Its protein product is CASRADTVNTEAFF.

This clonotype was observed at least ten times. The rearrangement uses TRBV19 and TRBJ2-7, with D tentatively TRBD1 (6 bases). Germline CDR1 and CDR2: LNHDA and SQIVND (reference sequence). There are 15 residues in the CDR3. Trimming removed 5 bases at V and 0 bases at J, with 14 bases between. The CDR3 DNA sequence: TGTGCCAGTAGTCCTCAGGGGACCGTCTCCTACGAGCAGTACTTC. It encodes CASSPQGTVSYEQYF.